Listed here are 7 T cell receptor beta chains from one sample, sequenced in a study of T-cell reconstitution after alpha-beta-depleted transplantation in children (dated by TCRdb to 2016 to 2017). The library was prepared using PCR. Sequencing used an Illumina HiSeq 2500. TCR library preparation used molecular barcoding, with unique molecular identifiers applied to normalize quantification of the TCRbeta repertoire. Using fastp at Q25 and MiXCR, TCRdb reprocessed the public reads and kept productive beta chains. CDR3 protein duplicates are merged, each entry listing the most common genes and DNA. Across this sample there are some 200,000 distinct CDR3 sequences, with roughly 14% seen only once. 13% of the sample belongs to the ten largest clones. The source was PBMCs from the stem cell graft donor, collected from the stem cell graft. The receptors shown here come from a human donor who donated a stem cell graft to a child with acute lymphoblastic leukemia.

The chain links TRBV28 to TRBJ2-3; tentatively, D is TRBD1 or TRBD2 (5 bases each). The CDR3 contains 15 residues. The V end was cut by 3 bases, the J end by 2 bases, with 12 bases between. CDR1 is MDHEN and CDR2 is SYDVKM in the germline V gene. CDR3 residues: CASSFGTSTTDTQYF. The CDR3 DNA follows: TGTGCCAGCAGTTTTGGGACCTCCACCACAGATACGCAGTATTTT.

This CDR3 is CASSLGTDSYNSPLHF. DNA for the CDR3: TGTGCCAGCAGCTTGGGTACAGACTCCTATAATTCACCCCTCCACTTT. The genes are TRBV5-6 and TRBJ1-6; D unresolved. CDR3 size: 16 residues. Germline V gene lookup returns CDR1 SGHDT and CDR2 YYEEEE. Trimming cost V 0 bases and J 0 bases, with 7 bases left between them.

There are many counts of this clonotype. The chain links TRBV12-3 or TRBV12-4 to TRBJ2-1; 12 bases are shared with TRBD1. CDR3 size: 15 residues. J was trimmed by 10 bases and V by 8 bases; bases with no gene match: 12. The CDR3 coding sequence is TGTGCCAGCTCTCTTTCGGGGACAGGGGGCCGGGAGCAGTTCTTC. Residues: CASSLSGTGGREQFF.

This clonotype was detected many times. The gene calls are TRBV5-1 and TRBJ2-5; D is perhaps TRBD1 (6 bases). In germline, CDR1 is SGHRS, CDR2 YFSETQ. The V and J ends lost 2 bases and 1 base respectively, with 12 bases between them. CDR3 length: 15 amino acids. This CDR3 is CASSLLQDSQETQYF. In DNA form, the CDR3 reads TGCGCCAGCAGCTTACTGCAGGACAGCCAAGAGACCCAGTACTTC.

This clonotype turned up a few times. V usage is TRBV11-2 and J usage is TRBJ1-4; no definite D call. Germline values: CDR1 SGHAT, CDR2 FQNNGV. The CDR3 has 15 amino acids. Trimming left V 7 bases short and J 8 bases short, with 20 bases between. CDR3 nucleotide sequence: TGTGCCAGCACCCCAACTCCCGCCCAATGGGAAAAACTGTTTTTT. It codes for CASTPTPAQWEKLFF.

There are many counts of this clonotype. The chain has TRBV20-1 and TRBJ1-4; D is ambiguous. CDR3 length: 12 amino acids. Trimming took off 6 bases at V and 6 bases at J, with 11 bases between the two ends. Germline-derived CDR1 and CDR2 are DFQATT and SNEGSKA (reference sequence). This chain's CDR3 is CSATMGDEKLFF. As DNA, the CDR3 is TGCAGTGCCACCATGGGAGATGAAAAACTGTTTTTT.

This clonotype was seen many times. The chain combines TRBV12-3 or TRBV12-4 with TRBJ1-4; D gene unclear. V dropped 1 base and J dropped 11 bases, with 14 bases sitting between them. CDR3 length equals 14 residues. The CDR3 region is CASSLGLEVGKLFF. The CDR3 nucleotides read TGTGCCAGCAGTTTAGGGCTGGAGGTTGGGAAACTGTTTTTT.